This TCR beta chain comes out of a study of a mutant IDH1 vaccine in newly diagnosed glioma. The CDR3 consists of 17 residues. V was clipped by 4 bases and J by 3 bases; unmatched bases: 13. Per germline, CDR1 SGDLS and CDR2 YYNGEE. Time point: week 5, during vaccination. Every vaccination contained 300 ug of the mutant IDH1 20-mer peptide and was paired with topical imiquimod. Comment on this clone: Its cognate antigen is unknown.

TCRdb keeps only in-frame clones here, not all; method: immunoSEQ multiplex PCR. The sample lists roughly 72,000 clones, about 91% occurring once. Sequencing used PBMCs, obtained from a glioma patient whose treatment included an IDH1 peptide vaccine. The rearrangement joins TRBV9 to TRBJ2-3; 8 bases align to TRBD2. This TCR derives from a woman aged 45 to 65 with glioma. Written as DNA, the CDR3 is TGTGCCAGCAGCTCGCCTGTCGGGAGGGATGGGACAGATACGCAGTATTTT. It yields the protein CASSSPVGRDGTDTQYF.